This T cell receptor (beta chain) derives from a study of blood T cells in healthy people across ages. Germline V gene sequence: CDR1 MNHNY, CDR2 SVGAGI (reference sequence). The CDR3 loop spans 14 amino acids. V gave up 5 bases and J gave up 10 bases, with 18 bases separating them. This clonotype was recorded a few times. As yet, its antigen is unknown. General study points: Diversity estimates from one million T cells were considered underestimates. As age increased, TCR beta diversity per million T cells fell in a roughly linear fashion.

Primed by a sample-barcoded 5' primer and a J-beta primer mix, a second PCR proceeded for 7 to 11 cycles. The template-switch adaptor, which had 12 random nucleotides, put a tag on each cDNA molecule. One entry per CDR3 protein, called by TCRdb with MiXCR from the 5' RACE reads. In the table there are 1.5 million to 1.9 million distinct CDR3 sequences, 40% to 45% of which are singletons. The receptor was isolated from a woman aged 18-29 years in good health. The sequenced sample was blood. V usage is TRBV6-6 and J usage is TRBJ1-5; tentatively, D is TRBD1 (5 bases). CDR3 in amino acids: CASSDPGRGSPQHF. The CDR3 DNA is TGTGCCAGCAGTGATCCGGGACGGGGGAGTCCCCAGCATTTT.